Listed here are 7 T cell receptor beta chains from one sample, sequenced in a study of CD8 T cells in ankylosing spondylitis. The study, taken as a whole, reports: The study identified a TCR beta motif of under 10 highly homologous variants that appeared characteristic of ankylosing spondylitis blood.

Which antigens these TCRs recognize remains unknown. TCRdb re-analysed the 5' RACE reads in MiXCR, keeping a single row per CDR3 protein. Among roughly 670,000 distinct CDR3 sequences listed, roughly 19% were seen once. The source material was blood, either unsorted or a sorted T cell fraction (not recorded which). The receptors shown here come from a male donor with ankylosing spondylitis.

DNA of the CDR3: TGTGCCAGCAGCGGACGGGACCACAGGAACACCGGGGAGCTGTTTTTT. This translates into CASSGRDHRNTGELFF. The rearrangement uses TRBV7-9 and TRBJ2-2; D may be TRBD1 or TRBD2 (5 bases each). This CDR3 spans 16 amino acids. Germline-derived CDR1 and CDR2 are SEHNR and FQNEAQ (reference sequence). Trimming took off 5 bases at V and 1 base at J, with 14 bases between the two ends.

The chain links TRBV28 to TRBJ2-7; the match to TRBD1 covers 7 bases. The junction had 20 bases not matched to a gene; V was cut back by 6 bases and J by 0 bases. CDR3 length: 19 residues. Looked up from germline, CDR1 is MDHEN and CDR2 is SYDVKM. CDR3 in DNA: TGTGCCAGCAGCCCTCCTTGGGACAGCACCGCTTATTTCTCCTACGAGCAGTACTTC. Encoded protein: CASSPPWDSTAYFSYEQYF.

This clonotype turned up a few times. The chain uses TRBV29-1 and TRBJ1-1; D remains ambiguous. Germline CDR1 and CDR2: SQVTM and ANQGSEA. Trimming cost V 2 bases and J 2 bases, with 9 bases left between them. CDR3 length: 13 residues. CDR3 loop: CSVEFKFNTEAFF. The CDR3 region has the DNA TGCAGCGTTGAATTCAAGTTTAACACTGAAGCTTTCTTT.

This clonotype has more than one count but fewer than ten. The J gene is TRBJ2-7, the V gene TRBV12-3 or TRBV12-4; 12 positions match TRBD2. After removal of 11 bases from V and 7 bases from J, the junction contained 15 bases not matched to a gene. The CDR3 is 15 residues long. CDR3 in DNA: TGTGCCTCCGGAGCTAGCGGGAGGGCCTCAGGAGAGCAGTACTTC. Translating it yields CASGASGRASGEQYF.

The chain recombines TRBV11-3 with TRBJ2-3, with a tentative D call TRBD1 (6 bases). V dropped 5 bases and J dropped 2 bases, with 14 bases sitting between them. The CDR3 totals 15 residues. Per germline, CDR1 SGHNT and CDR2 YENEEA. CDR3 in DNA: TGTGCCAGCAGCCCACAGGGTAGCGACACAGATACGCAGTATTTT. This encodes CASSPQGSDTDTQYF.

The chain joins TRBV21-1 to TRBJ2-5. TRBV21-1 is an annotated pseudogene. This CDR3 comprises 13 residues. CDR3 sequence reads: CASSKLHLETQYF. The CDR3 bases are TGTGCCAGCAGCAAACTCCACCTAGAGACCCAGTACTTC.

The chain joins TRBV12-3 or TRBV12-4 to TRBJ1-2; D not certain. This CDR3 comprises 12 residues. Trimming removed 5 bases at V and 2 bases at J, with 6 bases between. Here the CDR3 reads CASSGWNYGYTF. CDR3 in DNA: TGTGCCAGCAGTGGGTGGAACTATGGCTACACCTTC.